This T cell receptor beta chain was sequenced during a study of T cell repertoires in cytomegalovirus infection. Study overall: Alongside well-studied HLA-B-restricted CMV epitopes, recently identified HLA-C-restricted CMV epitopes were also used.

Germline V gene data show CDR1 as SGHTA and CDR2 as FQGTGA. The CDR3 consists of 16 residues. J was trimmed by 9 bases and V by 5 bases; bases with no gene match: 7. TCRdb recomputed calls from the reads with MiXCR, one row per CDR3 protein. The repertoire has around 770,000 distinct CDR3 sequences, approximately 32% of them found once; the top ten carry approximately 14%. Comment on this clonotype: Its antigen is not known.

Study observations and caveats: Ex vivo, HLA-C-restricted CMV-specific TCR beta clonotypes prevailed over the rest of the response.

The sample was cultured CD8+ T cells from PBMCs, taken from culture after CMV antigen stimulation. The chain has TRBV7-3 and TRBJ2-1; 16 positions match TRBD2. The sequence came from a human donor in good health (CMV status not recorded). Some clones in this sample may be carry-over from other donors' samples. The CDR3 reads CASSLGTSGGASEQFF. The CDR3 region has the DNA TGTGCCAGCAGCCTCGGGACTAGCGGGGGGGCCAGTGAGCAGTTCTTC.